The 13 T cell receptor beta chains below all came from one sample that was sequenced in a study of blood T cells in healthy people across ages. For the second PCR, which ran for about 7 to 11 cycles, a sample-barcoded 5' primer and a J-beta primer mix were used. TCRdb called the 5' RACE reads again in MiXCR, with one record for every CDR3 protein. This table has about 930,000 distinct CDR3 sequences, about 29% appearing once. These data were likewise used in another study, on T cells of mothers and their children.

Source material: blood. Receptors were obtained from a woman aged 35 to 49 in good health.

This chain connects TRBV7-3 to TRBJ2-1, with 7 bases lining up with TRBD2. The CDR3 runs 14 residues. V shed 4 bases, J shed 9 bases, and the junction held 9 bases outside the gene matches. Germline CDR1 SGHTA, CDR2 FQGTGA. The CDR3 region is CASSSGGTYAEQFF. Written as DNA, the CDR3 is TGTGCCAGCAGCTCCGGGGGGACTTACGCTGAGCAGTTCTTC.

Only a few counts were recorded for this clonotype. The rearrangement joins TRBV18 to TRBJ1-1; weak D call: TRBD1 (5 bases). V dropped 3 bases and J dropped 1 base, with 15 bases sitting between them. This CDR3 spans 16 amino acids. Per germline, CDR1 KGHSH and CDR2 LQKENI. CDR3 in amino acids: CASSPLGDLTNTEAFF. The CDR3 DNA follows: TGTGCCAGCTCACCTTTGGGGGACTTAACGAACACTGAAGCTTTCTTT.

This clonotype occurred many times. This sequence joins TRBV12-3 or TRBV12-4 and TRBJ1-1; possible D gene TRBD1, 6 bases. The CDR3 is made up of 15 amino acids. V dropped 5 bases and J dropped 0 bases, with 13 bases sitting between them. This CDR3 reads CASSGGRTMNTEAFF. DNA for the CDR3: TGTGCCAGCAGTGGGGGCAGAACGATGAACACTGAAGCTTTCTTT.

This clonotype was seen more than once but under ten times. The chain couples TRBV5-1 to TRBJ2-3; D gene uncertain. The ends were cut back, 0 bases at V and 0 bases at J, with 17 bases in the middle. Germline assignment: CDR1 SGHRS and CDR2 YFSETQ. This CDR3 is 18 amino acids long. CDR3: CASSLEWSTRSSTDTQYF. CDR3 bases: TGCGCCAGCAGCTTGGAGTGGAGCACGCGATCTAGCACAGATACGCAGTATTTT.

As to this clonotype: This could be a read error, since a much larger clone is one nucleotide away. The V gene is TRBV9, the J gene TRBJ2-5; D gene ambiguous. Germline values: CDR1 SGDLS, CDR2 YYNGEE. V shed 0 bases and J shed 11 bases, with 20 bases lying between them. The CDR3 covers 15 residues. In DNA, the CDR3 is TGTGCCAGCAGCGTAGAGGGATCGTCCTACGATGAGCAGTACTTC. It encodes CASSVEGSSYDEQYF.

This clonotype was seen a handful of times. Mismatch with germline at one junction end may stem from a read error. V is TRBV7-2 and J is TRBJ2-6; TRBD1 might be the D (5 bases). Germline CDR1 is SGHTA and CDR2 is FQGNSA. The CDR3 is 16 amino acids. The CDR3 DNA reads TGTGCCAGCAGCTCAGTGACGGGCGCTGGGGCCAACGTCCGGACTTTC. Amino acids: CASSSVTGAGANVRTF.

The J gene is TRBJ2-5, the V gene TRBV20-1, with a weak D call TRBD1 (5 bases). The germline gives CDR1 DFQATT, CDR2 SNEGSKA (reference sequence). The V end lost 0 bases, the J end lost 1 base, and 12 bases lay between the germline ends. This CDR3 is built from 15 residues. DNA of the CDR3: TGCAGTGCTAGAGATTTCGACAGCCTCCAAGAGACCCAGTACTTC. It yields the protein CSARDFDSLQETQYF.

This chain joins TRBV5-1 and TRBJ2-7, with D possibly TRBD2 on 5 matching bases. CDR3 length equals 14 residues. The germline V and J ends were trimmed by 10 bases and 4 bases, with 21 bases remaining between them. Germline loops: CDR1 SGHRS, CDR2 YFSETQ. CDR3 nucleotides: TGCGCCGGCGGCCGTGTCGGGGAATCTTACGAGCAGTACTTC. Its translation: CAGGRVGESYEQYF.

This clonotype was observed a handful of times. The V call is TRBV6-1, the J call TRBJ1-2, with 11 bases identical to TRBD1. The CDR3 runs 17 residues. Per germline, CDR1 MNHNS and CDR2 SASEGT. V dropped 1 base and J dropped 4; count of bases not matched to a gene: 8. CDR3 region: CASSEDGQGADVYGYTF. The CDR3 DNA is TGTGCCAGCAGTGAAGACGGACAGGGGGCGGACGTCTATGGCTACACCTTC.

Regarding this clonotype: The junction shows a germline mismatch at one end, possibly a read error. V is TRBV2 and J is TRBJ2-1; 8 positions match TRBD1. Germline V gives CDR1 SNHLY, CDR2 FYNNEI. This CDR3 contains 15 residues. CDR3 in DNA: TGTGTCAGCAGCCCCGACAGGGGCCCCTACAATGAGCAGTTCTTC. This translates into CVSSPDRGPYNEQFF.

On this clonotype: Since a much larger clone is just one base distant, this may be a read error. The CDR3 reads CASSLVSPNGQFF. For the CDR3, the DNA is TGTGCCAGCAGCTTAGTTTCCCCCAATGGGCAGTTCTTC. The V gene is TRBV7-9, the J gene TRBJ2-1; D not resolved. This CDR3 region has 13 residues. Germline V gene sequence: CDR1 SEHNR, CDR2 FQNEAQ (reference sequence).

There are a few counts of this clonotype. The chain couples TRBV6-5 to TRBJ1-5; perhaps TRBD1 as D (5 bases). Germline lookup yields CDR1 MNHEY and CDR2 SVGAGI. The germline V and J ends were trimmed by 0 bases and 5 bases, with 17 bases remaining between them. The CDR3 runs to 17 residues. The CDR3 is CASSYSSGPLGDQPQHF. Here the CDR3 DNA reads TGTGCCAGCAGTTACTCGTCGGGACCGCTTGGGGATCAGCCCCAGCATTTT.

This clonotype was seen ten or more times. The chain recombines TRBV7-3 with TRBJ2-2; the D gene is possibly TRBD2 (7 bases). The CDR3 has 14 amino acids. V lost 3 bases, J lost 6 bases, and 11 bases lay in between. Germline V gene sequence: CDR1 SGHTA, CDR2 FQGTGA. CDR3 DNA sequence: TGTGCCAGCAGCTTGGTGCGGGGGCCCGGGGAGCTGTTTTTT. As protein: CASSLVRGPGELFF. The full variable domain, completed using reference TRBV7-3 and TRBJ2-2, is GAGVSQTPSNKVTEKGKYVELRCDPISGHTALYWYRQSLGQGPEFLIYFQGTGAADDSGLPNDRFFAVRPEGSVSTLKIQRTERGDSAVYLCASSLVRGPGELFFGEGSRLTVL.